This T cell receptor beta chain was observed in a study of T cell responses to AZD1222 COVID-19 vaccine. V shed 6 bases, J shed 2 bases, and the junction held 7 bases outside the gene matches. This CDR3 spans 15 amino acids. In germline, CDR1 is MNHEY, CDR2 SVGAGI. A remark on this clone: The antigen is undetermined.

Clones were sequenced by immunoSEQ multiplex PCR, and TCRdb holds only the in-frame ones, with some missing. The table shows 70,000 to 95,000 clones, with roughly 90% occurring only once. The study, taken as a whole, reports: A reported finding is that nearly half of spike-specific TCRs target unmutated variant regions.

The chain has TRBV6-5 and TRBJ2-3; 8 nucleotides match TRBD1. Here the sequenced sample was peripheral blood, taken on day 0 of AZD1222 vaccination. The receptor was derived from an adult in good health. This CDR3 reads CASREDRANTDTQYF. In DNA, the CDR3 is TGTGCCAGCAGAGAGGACAGGGCCAACACAGATACGCAGTATTTT.